This is a list of T cell receptor beta chains from one sample in a study of identical twins. TCRdb redid the calling of the 5' RACE reads with MiXCR, one entry per CDR3 protein. The sample has 1.5 million to 2 million distinct CDR3 sequences, 32% seen once. Sequencing was carried out using cord blood. The receptor source for this set is a newborn girl in good health. Each CDR3 is given with its conserved first and last residue. A D gene is named only where the DNA matches it firmly. Clone size is given for some rows only: seen once, a few or many times, or a class if the clone is expanded.

j_gene: TRBJ2-3; v_gene: TRBV3-1; d_gene: TRBD2; abundance: NA; CDR3aa: CASSFGGGSSTDTQYF; CDR3nt: TGTGCCAGCAGCTTCGGGGGGGGATCTAGCACAGATACGCAGTATTTT
j_gene: TRBJ1-1; v_gene: TRBV12-3/TRBV12-4; d_gene: TRBD1; abundance: NA; CDR3aa: CASSFRTGGAFF; CDR3nt: TGTGCCAGCAGTTTTCGGACAGGGGGAGCTTTCTTT
j_gene: TRBJ2-7; v_gene: TRBV12-3/TRBV12-4; d_gene: TRBD1; abundance: many; CDR3aa: CASSFRTGSSYEQYF; CDR3nt: TGTGCCAGCAGTTTCAGGACAGGGAGTTCCTACGAGCAGTACTTC
j_gene: TRBJ1-2; v_gene: TRBV5-6; d_gene: NA; abundance: NA; CDR3aa: CAGSSTDFYGYTF; CDR3nt: TGTGCCGGCAGCTCGACAGACTTCTATGGCTACACCTTC
j_gene: TRBJ2-7; v_gene: TRBV4-2; d_gene: NA; abundance: NA; CDR3aa: CASSQVPSDEQYF; CDR3nt: TGTGCCAGCAGCCAAGTCCCTAGCGACGAGCAGTACTTC
j_gene: TRBJ2-7; v_gene: TRBV13; d_gene: NA; abundance: NA; CDR3aa: CASSLETANEQYF; CDR3nt: TGTGCCAGCAGCTTAGAGACCGCCAATGAGCAGTACTTC
j_gene: TRBJ1-2; v_gene: TRBV28; d_gene: TRBD1; abundance: NA; CDR3aa: CASSFGWGFPGQGDGYTF; CDR3nt: TGTGCCAGCAGTTTTGGGTGGGGGTTTCCGGGACAGGGGGATGGCTACACCTTC
j_gene: TRBJ2-3; v_gene: TRBV12-3/TRBV12-4; d_gene: NA; abundance: NA; CDR3aa: CASSLARQGGNTDTQYF; CDR3nt: TGTGCCAGCAGTTTAGCTCGACAGGGAGGGAACACGGATACGCAGTATTTT
j_gene: TRBJ2-7; v_gene: TRBV27; d_gene: NA; abundance: few; CDR3aa: CASSVGLSQYF; CDR3nt: TGTGCCAGCAGTGTCGGTCTCTCACAGTATTTC
j_gene: TRBJ2-7; v_gene: TRBV24-1; d_gene: NA; abundance: NA; CDR3aa: CATSGYNEQYF; CDR3nt: TGTGCCACCAGTGGCTACAATGAGCAGTACTTC
j_gene: TRBJ2-5; v_gene: TRBV4-1; d_gene: NA; abundance: few; CDR3aa: CASSQVPVITQETQYF; CDR3nt: TGCGCCAGCAGCCAAGTCCCCGTAATAACCCAAGAGACCCAGTACTTC
j_gene: TRBJ1-2; v_gene: TRBV11-2; d_gene: NA; abundance: NA; CDR3aa: CASSLLRGKYGYTF; CDR3nt: TGTGCCAGCAGCCTATTAAGGGGAAAATATGGCTACACCTTC
j_gene: TRBJ2-1; v_gene: TRBV5-1; d_gene: NA; abundance: few; CDR3aa: CASSLNRGPNSYNEQFF; CDR3nt: TGCGCCAGCAGCTTGAACCGAGGACCAAACTCCTACAATGAGCAGTTCTTC
j_gene: TRBJ1-1; v_gene: TRBV5-1; d_gene: NA; abundance: NA; CDR3aa: CASRRWALNTEAFF; CDR3nt: TGCGCCAGTCGCCGGTGGGCGTTGAACACTGAAGCTTTCTTT
j_gene: TRBJ2-7; v_gene: TRBV10-3; d_gene: TRBD2; abundance: few; CDR3aa: CATSGVSYNEQYF; CDR3nt: TGTGCCACTAGCGGGGTTTCTTACAATGAGCAGTACTTC
j_gene: TRBJ2-7; v_gene: TRBV7-2; d_gene: TRBD1; abundance: NA; CDR3aa: CASSLVVTGPYEQYF; CDR3nt: TGTGCCAGCAGCTTAGTTGTGACAGGGCCCTACGAGCAGTACTTC
j_gene: TRBJ2-5; v_gene: TRBV20-1; d_gene: TRBD2; abundance: many; CDR3aa: CSARVAGQETQYF; CDR3nt: TGCAGTGCTAGAGTAGCGGGGCAAGAGACCCAGTACTTC
j_gene: TRBJ2-3; v_gene: TRBV4-2; d_gene: TRBD2; abundance: NA; CDR3aa: CASSHGGAEITGTQYF; CDR3nt: TGTGCCAGCAGCCACGGGGGGGCAGAGATTACAGGTACGCAGTATTTT
j_gene: TRBJ2-7; v_gene: TRBV5-1; d_gene: NA; abundance: NA; CDR3aa: CASTPLGGSSYEQYF; CDR3nt: TGCGCCAGCACCCCATTGGGGGGAAGCTCCTACGAGCAGTACTTC
j_gene: TRBJ2-3; v_gene: TRBV27; d_gene: TRBD2; abundance: NA; CDR3aa: CASSRPSSGGATDTQYF; CDR3nt: TGTGCCAGCAGTCGTCCCTCTAGCGGGGGGGCCACAGATACGCAGTATTTT
j_gene: TRBJ2-5; v_gene: TRBV5-8; d_gene: NA; abundance: few; CDR3aa: CASSFRRPQETQYF; CDR3nt: TGTGCCAGCAGCTTTAGGAGGCCCCAAGAGACCCAGTACTTC
j_gene: TRBJ2-7; v_gene: TRBV20-1; d_gene: NA; abundance: NA; CDR3aa: CSAREDYGEQYF; CDR3nt: TGCAGTGCTAGAGAAGACTACGGCGAGCAGTACTTC
j_gene: TRBJ2-3; v_gene: TRBV6-2/TRBV6-3; d_gene: NA; abundance: few; CDR3aa: CASSFILTSTDTQYF; CDR3nt: TGTGCCAGCAGTTTCATACTGACTAGCACAGATACGCAGTATTTT
j_gene: TRBJ1-1; v_gene: TRBV20-1; d_gene: NA; abundance: NA; CDR3aa: CSARRGSMNTEAFF; CDR3nt: TGCAGTGCTAGGAGGGGGTCGATGAACACTGAAGCTTTCTTT
j_gene: TRBJ2-5; v_gene: TRBV13; d_gene: NA; abundance: once; CDR3aa: CASNQRGAETQYF; CDR3nt: TGTGCCAGCAACCAGAGGGGGGCGGAGACCCAGTACTTC
j_gene: TRBJ1-5; v_gene: TRBV7-2; d_gene: NA; abundance: few; CDR3aa: CASSLGGSQIATQPQHF; CDR3nt: TGTGCCAGCAGCTTGGGCGGTTCACAAATAGCAACTCAGCCCCAGCATTTT
j_gene: TRBJ1-3; v_gene: TRBV7-2; d_gene: NA; abundance: NA; CDR3aa: CASSLEPGTAGNTIYF; CDR3nt: TGTGCCAGCAGCTTAGAGCCCGGGACCGCTGGAAACACCATATATTTT
j_gene: TRBJ2-3; v_gene: TRBV11-3; d_gene: NA; abundance: NA; CDR3aa: CASSPRPQADTQYF; CDR3nt: TGTGCCAGCAGCCCCCGCCCTCAGGCAGATACGCAGTATTTT
j_gene: TRBJ2-3; v_gene: TRBV29-1; d_gene: TRBD2; abundance: NA; CDR3aa: CSVAHSGGRSTDTQYF; CDR3nt: TGCAGCGTTGCCCATAGCGGGGGGCGCAGCACAGATACGCAGTATTTT